This T cell receptor (beta chain) is from a study of T cell repertoires in cytomegalovirus infection. Study-level background: CMV infection together with matching HLA type was indicated by public TCR beta signatures.

MiXCR, run by TCRdb on the reads, gives a single entry per CDR3 protein. In the table there are fewer than 1,000,000 distinct CDR3 sequences, less than 40% of which are singletons. Study conclusions and caveats: HLA-C-restricted, CMV-specific TCR beta clonotypes were dominant ex vivo. The study identified carriers of CMV plus the relevant HLA from cumulative public TCR beta family frequency.

A few counts support this clonotype. Its antigen is unknown. Trimming removed 2 bases at V and 6 bases at J, with 11 bases between. The CDR3 covers 14 residues. CDR1 is MDHEN and CDR2 is SYDVKM in the germline V gene. The source material was cultured CD8+ T cells from PBMCs, sampled from culture after CMV antigen stimulation. This TCR derives from a human donor in good health (CMV status not recorded). Some clones in this sample may be carry-over from other donors' samples. The chain carries TRBV28 and TRBJ1-5; D is uncertain. The CDR3 bases are TGTGCCAGCAGTTTAAGGCAGACTCGTCAGCCCCAGCATTTT. Encoded protein: CASSLRQTRQPQHF. Looking up the rest from reference TRBV28 and TRBJ1-5 gives the full variable domain: DVKVTQSSRYLVKRTGEKVFLECVQDMDHENMFWYRQDPGLGLRLIYFSYDVKMKEKGDIPEGYSVSREKKERFSLILESASTNQTSMYLCASSLRQTRQPQHFGDGTRLSIL.